This T cell receptor (beta chain) originates from a study of regulatory T cells in long-lasting Graves disease. Regarding the study as a whole: Graves' patients with persistent disease showed TCR diversity lower than patients newly diagnosed.

Arm-PCR of CDR3 regions and iRepertoire HTBI primers were used to build TCR beta libraries. TCRdb re-called the multiplex PCR reads with MiXCR, one entry per CDR3 protein. There are 360,000 or so distinct CDR3 sequences in the sample; roughly 15% occur only once, and around 20% lies in the top ten. V lost 3 bases to trimming and J lost 2 bases, with 14 bases between them. This CDR3 is 15 amino acids long. This clonotype was seen at least ten times. Its antigen is as yet unknown. Specified time point: newly diagnosed GD, antithyroid drugs for less than 3 months. Construction of the TCR library relied on RNA isolated from PBMCs. This sample was also put to use in a study of T cells in Graves' hyperthyroidism and ophthalmopathy. In that study: A 13 V-J signature model discriminated ophthalmopathy versus stable hyperthyroidism.

This TCR derives from a woman between 18 and 29 years old with Graves disease. The sample here was peripheral blood mononuclear cells (PBMCs), taken at new diagnosis, from a patient treated with antithyroid drugs. The chain uses TRBV12-3 or TRBV12-4 and TRBJ2-7; tentatively, D is TRBD2 (5 bases). The CDR3 sequence is CASSLKSGDPYEQYF. CDR3 nucleotides: TGTGCCAGCAGTTTGAAGAGCGGCGATCCCTACGAGCAGTACTTC.